The 20 T cell receptor beta chains below come from one sample, sequenced in a study of cytomegalovirus exposure and HLA in healthy donors. Primers: 60 Vbeta forward and 13 Jbeta reverse. Using immunoSEQ multiplex PCR, the repertoire was profiled, and TCRdb retains in-frame clones only, with some absent. Counted here are just over 150,000 clones, approximately 80% occurring once; the ten biggest clones make up roughly 6.7%. Sequenced material: PBMCs. Source of these receptors: a man aged 50 to 60 in good health and CMV-seropositive.

The V gene is TRBV27, the J gene TRBJ1-4; 9 bases line up with TRBD1. Per the germline V gene, CDR1 is MNHEY and CDR2 is SMNVEV (reference sequence). The CDR3 sequence is 16 residues long. J lost 5 bases, V lost 5 bases, and 9 bases had no gene match. The CDR3 is CASSLTGQGGNEKLFF. The DNA for the CDR3 is TGTGCCAGCAGTCTAACGGGACAGGGAGGGAATGAAAAACTGTTTTTT.

J is TRBJ1-3 and V is TRBV2; TRBD1 matches 9 bases. In germline, CDR1 is SNHLY, CDR2 FYNNEI. After removal of 6 bases from V and 0 bases from J, the junction contained 6 bases not matched to a gene. The CDR3 length is 16 residues. The CDR3 loop reads CASRGDRATSGNTIYF. The CDR3 coding sequence is TGTGCCAGCAGGGGGGACAGGGCGACCTCTGGAAACACCATATATTTT.

The V gene is TRBV2, the J gene TRBJ2-4; TRBD1 might be the D (5 bases). The germline V and J ends were trimmed by 6 bases and 0 bases, with 18 bases remaining between them. CDR3 length equals 17 residues. The germline V gene encodes CDR1 SNHLY and CDR2 FYNNEI. As DNA, the CDR3 is TGTGCCAGCAGCCTTAGACAGTCGGATCTAGCCAAAAACATTCAGTACTTC. Translated: CASSLRQSDLAKNIQYF.

This clone came up once. CDR3 amino acids: CASSETSVPDTQYF. The CDR3 coding sequence is TGTGCCAGCAGCGAGACTAGCGTCCCAGATACGCAGTATTTT. V gene TRBV7-8 combines with J gene TRBJ2-3; TRBD2 matches at 8 bases. The germline V gene encodes CDR1 SGHVS and CDR2 FQNEAQ. This CDR3 region has 14 residues. The J segment lost 4 bases and the V segment lost 5 bases, leaving 5 bases of the junction unmatched.

This rearrangement joins TRBV19 to TRBJ1-1, with D tentatively TRBD1 (5 bases). Trimming shortened V by 10 bases and J by 1 base, and 13 bases separated the two germline ends. This CDR3 contains 13 residues. CDR1 and CDR2 (germline): LNHDA, SQIVND (reference sequence). CDR3 DNA sequence: TGTGCCACCCAGGGAATGAGGAACACTGAAGCTTTCTTT. Protein product: CATQGMRNTEAFF.

This clone showed up just a few times. The chain employs TRBV27 and TRBJ2-1; 12 positions match TRBD2. The trim removed 1 base at V and 10 bases at J, leaving 5 bases unmatched. The germline gives CDR1 MNHEY, CDR2 SMNVEV (reference sequence). The CDR3 is 15 residues long. The CDR3 coding sequence is TGTGCCAGCAGTTTATTGACTAGCGGGAGCAGGGAGCAGTTCTTC. Amino acid sequence: CASSLLTSGSREQFF.

The chain couples TRBV7-9 to TRBJ1-6; 9 nucleotides match TRBD1. The CDR3 totals 15 residues. The J segment lost 5 bases and the V segment lost 1 base, leaving 0 bases of the junction unmatched. CDR1 is SEHNR and CDR2 is FQNEAQ in the germline V gene (reference sequence). The CDR3 DNA sequence: TGTGCCAGCAGCTTAGGACAGGGGGATAATTCACCCCTCCACTTT. It encodes CASSLGQGDNSPLHF.

The CDR3 DNA follows: TGTGCCAGCAGCTTCCGGGGGGAGAAGGAGACCCAGTACTTC. Translating gives CASSFRGEKETQYF. V and J are TRBV7-8 and TRBJ2-5; 7 bases line up with TRBD2. In germline, CDR1 is SGHVS, CDR2 FQNEAQ. Trimming cost V 3 bases and J 5 bases; bases outside gene matches: 6. CDR3 length equals 14 residues.

The rearrangement uses TRBV27 and TRBJ2-5, with a possible D match to TRBD1 (6 bases). V lost 5 bases and J lost 0, with 10 bases in between. Germline V gene data show CDR1 as MNHEY and CDR2 as SMNVEV (reference sequence). The CDR3 has 14 residues. The CDR3 region has the DNA TGTGCCAGCAGTCTCCGGGACAACCAAGAGACCCAGTACTTC. Its translation is CASSLRDNQETQYF.

This clone was seen just once. V and J are TRBV5-1 and TRBJ1-2; tentative D call: TRBD1 (5 bases). Germline assignment: CDR1 SGHRS and CDR2 YFSETQ. The CDR3 length is 12 residues. V lost 3 bases to trimming and J lost 6 bases, with 9 bases between them. The DNA for the CDR3 is TGCGCCAGCAGCTATGGGACTGATGGCTACACCTTC. Translating it yields CASSYGTDGYTF.

This chain connects TRBV5-4 to TRBJ1-2; D gene uncertain. The ends were cut back, 2 bases at V and 6 bases at J, with 14 bases in the middle. Germline V gene data show CDR1 as SGHNT and CDR2 as YYREEE (reference sequence). The CDR3 spans 14 residues. CDR3 residues: CASSLPGSWDGYTF. CDR3 bases: TGTGCCAGCAGCTTACCCGGGAGCTGGGATGGCTACACCTTC.

This sequence joins TRBV5-1 and TRBJ2-3, with D uncertain. V gave up 7 bases and J gave up 4 bases, with 7 bases separating them. The CDR3 runs 11 residues. CDR1 and CDR2 from the germline V gene are SGHRS and YFSETQ. CDR3 sequence reads: CASSLSDTQYF. CDR3 DNA: TGCGCCAGCTCCTTGTCAGATACGCAGTATTTT.

This clone was found once. The chain is built from TRBV11-2 and TRBJ2-5; TRBD2 agrees at 9 bases. Looked up from germline, CDR1 is SGHAT and CDR2 is FQNNGV. The CDR3 has 14 residues. V was pared by 3 bases and J by 5 bases, with 4 bases of the junction left unmatched. CDR3 sequence: CASSFPSGIETQYF. The CDR3, as DNA: TGTGCCAGCAGCTTCCCTAGCGGGATTGAGACCCAGTACTTC.

As to this clone: At one boundary the junction diverges from the germline segment, which might be a read error. The rearrangement links TRBV4-2 to TRBJ2-1; TRBD2 aligns across 9 bases. The CDR3 consists of 16 residues. In germline, CDR1 is LGHNA, CDR2 YNFKEQ. The CDR3 region has the DNA TGTGCCAGCGCATCTAGCGGGACTTCCTCCCACAATGAGCAGTTCTTC. This codes for CASASSGTSSHNEQFF.

The V and J genes are TRBV2 and TRBJ1-5, with TRBD1 matching 7 bases. There are 15 residues in the CDR3. Germline V gene data show CDR1 as SNHLY and CDR2 as FYNNEI. V shed 6 bases and J 1 base; nucleotides not matched to a gene: 6. CDR3 loop: CASRRDSWSNQPQHF. The CDR3 DNA follows: TGTGCCAGCAGAAGGGACAGTTGGAGCAATCAGCCCCAGCATTTT.

This chain uses TRBV27 with TRBJ1-5; a possible D gene is TRBD1 (6 bases). Germline CDR1 and CDR2: MNHEY and SMNVEV (reference sequence). This CDR3 region has 15 residues. The V gene lost 5 bases and the J gene lost 1 base, with 12 bases spanning the gap. CDR3 loop: CASSRRGASNQPQHF. CDR3 nucleotides: TGTGCCAGCAGTCGACGGGGGGCGAGCAATCAGCCCCAGCATTTT.

The chain employs TRBV5-8 and TRBJ1-5, with 7 bases that match TRBD1. The CDR3 spans 14 residues. The J segment lost 7 bases and the V segment lost 4 bases, leaving 8 bases of the junction unmatched. CDR1 is SGHTS, CDR2 YDEGEE, per germline. The CDR3 sequence: CASSQDRPSQPQHF. The CDR3 coding sequence is TGTGCCAGCAGCCAGGACAGGCCTTCGCAGCCCCAGCATTTT.

The CDR3 region has the DNA TGTGCCAGCAGAGACTGGAGCTCCTACAATGAGCAGTTCTTC. As protein: CASRDWSSYNEQFF. The rearrangement uses TRBV7-2 and TRBJ2-1; unclear D gene. The V end lost 6 bases, the J end lost 0 bases, and 9 bases lay between the germline ends. Germline lookup yields CDR1 SGHTA and CDR2 FQGNSA. The CDR3 loop spans 14 amino acids.

The CDR3 protein is CASSLVTEYTF. The CDR3 DNA follows: TGTGCCAGCAGCTTGGTTACAGAGTACACCTTC. This rearrangement joins TRBV5-6 to TRBJ1-2; D gene ambiguous. There are 11 residues in the CDR3. Germline CDR1 reads SGHDT; CDR2 reads YYEEEE. The V gene lost 0 bases and the J gene lost 11 bases, with 8 bases spanning the gap.

The chain is built from TRBV7-9 and TRBJ2-6; D gene uncertain. CDR3 length: 15 amino acids. Between the trimmed V and J ends, which lost 0 bases and 4 bases, there was a span of 7 bases. Per germline, CDR1 SEHNR and CDR2 FQNEAQ (reference sequence). The CDR3 bases are TGTGCCAGCAGCTTAGCTTCAGGAGGGGCCAACGTCCTGACTTTC. Residues: CASSLASGGANVLTF.